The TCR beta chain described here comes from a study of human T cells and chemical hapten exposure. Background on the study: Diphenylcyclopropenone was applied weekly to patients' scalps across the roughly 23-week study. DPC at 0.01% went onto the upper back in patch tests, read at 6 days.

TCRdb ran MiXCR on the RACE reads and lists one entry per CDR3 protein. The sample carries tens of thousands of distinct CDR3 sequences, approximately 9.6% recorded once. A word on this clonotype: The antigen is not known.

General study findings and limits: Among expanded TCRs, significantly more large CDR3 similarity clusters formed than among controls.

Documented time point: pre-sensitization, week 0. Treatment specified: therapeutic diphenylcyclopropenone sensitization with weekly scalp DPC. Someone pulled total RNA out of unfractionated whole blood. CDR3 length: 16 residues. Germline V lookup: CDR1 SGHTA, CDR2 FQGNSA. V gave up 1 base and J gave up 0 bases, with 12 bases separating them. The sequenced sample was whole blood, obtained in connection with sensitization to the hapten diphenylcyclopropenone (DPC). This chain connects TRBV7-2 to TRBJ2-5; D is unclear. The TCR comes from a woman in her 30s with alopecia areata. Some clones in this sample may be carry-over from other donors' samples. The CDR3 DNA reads TGTGCCAGCAGCTTAGGGGTTGCCGGGTACCAAGAGACCCAGTACTTC. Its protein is CASSLGVAGYQETQYF.